This TCR beta chain was identified during a study of human T cells and chemical hapten exposure. The overall study: Variability of per-sample TCR yields stemmed mainly from small differences in pooled library volume.

The study used a library that attached unique molecular identifiers to individual cDNA molecules. One entry per CDR3 protein, called by TCRdb with MiXCR from the RACE reads. The sample has tens of thousands of distinct CDR3 sequences, roughly 8.7% seen once. Whole-study findings and limits: There was no change with DPC sensitization in TCRs above 1 in 1000 frequency.

The sample's time point: healthy volunteer bleed at 6 weeks. The authors' total RNA extraction used unfractionated whole blood. Trimming removed 0 bases from V and 7 bases from J, with 13 bases in between. The CDR3 has 15 amino acids. The germline V gene encodes CDR1 ENHRY and CDR2 SYGVKD. Turning to this clonotype: Its target is unknown.

The chain carries TRBV10-3 and TRBJ1-5; D possibly corresponds to TRBD1 (5 bases). What was sequenced was whole blood. The clonotype originates from a male donor in good health. Some clones in this sample may be carry-over from other donors' samples. The CDR3 DNA reads TGTGCCATCAGTGAGTCTGCAGGGCGCGGGCAGCCCCAGCATTTT. Translated: CAISESAGRGQPQHF.